Each of the 10 T cell receptor beta chains below was sequenced from the same sample in a study of blood T cell repertoires in COVID-19. This table comes from immunoSEQ multiplex PCR, and its TCRdb copy is limited to in-frame clones, with some not included. The sample holds 130,000 to 150,000 clones, roughly nine tenths seen once. Specimen: PBMCs or T cells enriched from blood (not recorded which). Every receptor here comes from a woman aged 40 to 50 who had been exposed to COVID-19.

The chain joins TRBV6-2 or TRBV6-3 to TRBJ2-7, with a possible D match to TRBD2 (6 bases). V was pared by 6 bases and J by 3 bases, with 21 bases between. The CDR3 is made up of 16 amino acids. Germline CDR1 is MNHEY and CDR2 is SVGEGT. The CDR3 here is CASSPWEEGPVYEQYF. The CDR3 region has the DNA TGTGCCAGCAGCCCTTGGGAGGAGGGCCCAGTCTACGAGCAGTACTTC.

The chain employs TRBV5-1 and TRBJ1-1; 7 bases are a match to TRBD1. CDR1 and CDR2 from the germline V gene are SGHRS and YFSETQ. The CDR3 totals 14 residues. With 7 bases clipped from V and 2 bases from J, the junction kept 8 bases outside the gene matches. The CDR3 DNA reads as TGCGCCAGCCACGGGGACAGATTAAACACTGAAGCTTTCTTT. Translated, it gives CASHGDRLNTEAFF.

The chain links TRBV27 to TRBJ2-4; a possible D gene is TRBD1 (6 bases). Germline V gives CDR1 MNHEY, CDR2 SMNVEV (reference sequence). The CDR3 totals 15 residues. The germline V and J ends were trimmed by 3 bases and 8 bases, with 17 bases remaining between them. The CDR3 is CASSFGPRGRDIQYF. As DNA, the CDR3 is TGTGCCAGCAGTTTCGGTCCCAGGGGCCGGGACATTCAGTACTTC.

The J gene is TRBJ2-5, the V gene TRBV6-5; tentative D call: TRBD2 (6 bases). Germline V CDR1 and CDR2: MNHEY, SVGAGI. V was shortened by 6 bases and J by 6 bases, with 14 bases between the two germline ends. The CDR3 length is 13 residues. The CDR3 protein is CASSLAVGKTQYF. The CDR3 DNA reads TGTGCCAGCAGCTTAGCGGTAGGGAAGACCCAGTACTTC.

This chain connects TRBV5-4 to TRBJ1-1, with TRBD1 as a possible D gene (5 bases). Trimming removed 4 bases from V and 1 base from J, with 14 bases in between. The V gene's germline CDR1 is SGHNT and CDR2 YYREEE (reference sequence). The CDR3 sequence is 15 residues long. The CDR3 loop is CASSRKAGENTEAFF. Written as DNA, the CDR3 is TGTGCCAGCAGCCGTAAGGCGGGGGAGAACACTGAAGCTTTCTTT. Based on the CDR3 plus reference TRBV5-4 and TRBJ1-1, the full variable domain is ETGVTQSPTHLIKTRGQQVTLRCSSQSGHNTVSWYQQALGQGPQFIFQYYREEENGRGNFPPRFSGLQFPNYSSELNVNALELDDSALYLCASSRKAGENTEAFFGQGTRLTVV.

The chain has TRBV9 and TRBJ2-7, with 8 bases fitting TRBD1. This CDR3 has 14 amino acids. V lost 3 bases to trimming and J lost 6 bases; unmatched junction nucleotides: 8. Looked up from germline, CDR1 is SGDLS and CDR2 is YYNGEE. CDR3 DNA sequence: TGTGCCAGCAGCGCCCCACAGGGGGTGGGCGAGCAGTACTTC. Translated: CASSAPQGVGEQYF.

The chain couples TRBV5-6 to TRBJ1-4, with 7 bases identical to TRBD1. Germline CDR1 is SGHDT and CDR2 is YYEEEE. CDR3 length equals 14 residues. Trimming at V came to 0 bases and at J to 7 bases, leaving 3 bases not matched to a gene. CDR3 loop: CASSLDGTAEKLFF. In DNA form, the CDR3 reads TGTGCCAGCAGCTTGGATGGGACAGCTGAAAAACTGTTTTTT. Full variable domain (remainder filled in from reference TRBV5-6 and TRBJ1-4): DAGVTQSPTHLIKTRGQQVTLRCSPKSGHDTVSWYQQALGQGPQFIFQYYEEEERQRGNFPDRFSGHQFPNYSSELNVNALLLGDSALYLCASSLDGTAEKLFFGSGTQLSVL.

This clone was seen once. The CDR3 DNA reads as TGTGCCAGCAGTTTATATTCCTTTTCCTCTGGGGAGCTGTTTTTT. Residues: CASSLYSFSSGELFF. The rearrangement links TRBV28 to TRBJ2-2; D gene uncertain. Trimming removed 1 base at V and 8 bases at J, with 14 bases between. There are 15 residues in the CDR3. Germline V gene data show CDR1 as MDHEN and CDR2 as SYDVKM.

This chain uses TRBV20-1 with TRBJ2-2; D not resolved. V was shortened by 2 bases and J by 4 bases, with 2 bases between the two germline ends. The V gene's germline CDR1 is DFQATT and CDR2 SNEGSKA (reference sequence). CDR3 length: 11 amino acids. CDR3 sequence: CSARRTGELFF. CDR3 in DNA: TGCAGTGCTAGACGCACCGGGGAGCTGTTTTTT.

The V call is TRBV19, the J call TRBJ2-7; 11 positions agree with TRBD1. The germline V gene encodes CDR1 LNHDA and CDR2 SQIVND (reference sequence). This CDR3 spans 14 amino acids. The V and J ends lost 6 bases and 6 bases, in that order; junction bases with no gene match: 7. CDR3 protein: CASRPKGTGGEQYF. CDR3 DNA: TGTGCCAGTAGGCCGAAAGGGACAGGGGGCGAGCAGTACTTC.